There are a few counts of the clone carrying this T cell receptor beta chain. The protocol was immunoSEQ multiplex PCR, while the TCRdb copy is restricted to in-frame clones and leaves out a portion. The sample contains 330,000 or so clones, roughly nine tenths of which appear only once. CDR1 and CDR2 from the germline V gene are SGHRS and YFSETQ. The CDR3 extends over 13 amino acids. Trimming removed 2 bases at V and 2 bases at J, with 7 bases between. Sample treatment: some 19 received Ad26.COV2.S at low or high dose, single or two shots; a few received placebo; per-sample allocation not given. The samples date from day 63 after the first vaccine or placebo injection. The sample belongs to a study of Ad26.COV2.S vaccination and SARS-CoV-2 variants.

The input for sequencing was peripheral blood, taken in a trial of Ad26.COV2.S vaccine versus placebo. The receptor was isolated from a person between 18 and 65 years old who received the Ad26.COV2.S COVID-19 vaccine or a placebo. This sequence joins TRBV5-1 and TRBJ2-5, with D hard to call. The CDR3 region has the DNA TGCGCCAGCAGCTTTGGCAGTCAAGAGACCCAGTACTTC. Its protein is CASSFGSQETQYF.